Each of the 24 T cell receptor beta chains below was sequenced from the same sample in a study of cytomegalovirus exposure and HLA in healthy donors. PCR was performed using 60 Vbeta and 13 Jbeta primers. This table comes from immunoSEQ multiplex PCR, and its TCRdb copy is limited to in-frame clones, with some not included. Among some 180,000 clones, approximately 80% were seen once, and the ten largest hold 1.5% to 2%. What was sequenced was PBMCs. These receptors were obtained from a man between 18 and 29 years old in good health and CMV-seronegative.

The rearrangement uses TRBV6-6 and TRBJ2-2; 13 bases are a match to TRBD2. Looked up from germline, CDR1 is MNHNY and CDR2 is SVGAGI (reference sequence). The length of the CDR3 is 16 residues. V trimming: 1 base; J trimming: 6 bases; junction bases outside the gene matches: 2. The CDR3: CASSYFTSGGAGELFF. The DNA of the CDR3 is TGTGCCAGCAGTTACTTTACTAGCGGGGGGGCCGGGGAGCTGTTTTTT.

This clone has at least ten counts. V is TRBV28 and J is TRBJ1-2; 7 bases align to TRBD1. The CDR3 runs 14 residues. V gave up 4 bases and J gave up 2 bases; unmatched junction bases: 4. Germline CDR1 MDHEN, CDR2 SYDVKM. The CDR3 here is CASSSGQPNYGYTF. The CDR3, as DNA: TGTGCCAGCAGTTCGGGACAGCCCAACTATGGCTACACCTTC.

The chain couples TRBV28 to TRBJ1-6, with TRBD1 matching 9 bases. The germline gives CDR1 MDHEN, CDR2 SYDVKM. CDR3 length: 18 amino acids. The V segment lost 2 bases and the J segment 10 bases; nucleotides outside the gene matches: 15. CDR3 nucleotides: TGTGCCAGCAGTTTAGTTATAGGGGGCGGACAGGGGAGCTCACCCCTCCACTTT. Residues: CASSLVIGGGQGSSPLHF.

Regarding this clone: At one end, the junction sequence differs from germline, possibly due to a read error. The chain has TRBV10-3 and TRBJ1-2, with D uncertain. From germline, CDR1 is ENHRY and CDR2 SYGVKD. This CDR3 contains 14 residues. The CDR3 is CAISEPEDWRDYRF. CDR3 bases: TGTGCCATCAGTGAGCCCGAAGACTGGAGGGATTACCGTTTC.

As DNA, the CDR3 is TGCGCCAGCAGCTTGGGGGCCTCAGCGGGGCGCACAGATACGCAGTATTTT. It is translated as CASSLGASAGRTDTQYF. The gene calls are TRBV5-1 and TRBJ2-3; TRBD2 matches at 7 bases. V gave up 0 bases and J gave up 1 base; unmatched junction bases: 8. This CDR3 region has 17 residues. Looked up from germline, CDR1 is SGHRS and CDR2 is YFSETQ.

This clone has more than one count but fewer than ten. The gene calls are TRBV25-1 and TRBJ1-1; D gene ambiguous. Deletions cut 5 bases from V and 4 bases from J, with 8 bases between. Germline loops: CDR1 MGHDK, CDR2 SYGVNS. The CDR3 contains 12 residues. Here the CDR3 reads CASSPLSTEAFF. CDR3 bases: TGTGCCAGCAGTCCCCTAAGCACTGAAGCTTTCTTT.

This clone was counted once. This chain connects TRBV7-2 to TRBJ2-4, with 8 bases aligning to TRBD1. Germline values: CDR1 SGHTA, CDR2 FQGNSA. The CDR3 loop spans 15 amino acids. V lost 4 bases and J lost 3; bases outside the gene matches: 5. CDR3 region: CASSSGQGFKNIQYF. The CDR3 coding sequence is TGTGCCAGCAGCTCCGGACAGGGCTTCAAAAACATTCAGTACTTC.

V gene TRBV5-1 combines with J gene TRBJ2-7; 9 bases are shared with TRBD1. Germline V CDR1 and CDR2: SGHRS, YFSETQ. CDR3 length: 14 residues. Trimming removed 4 bases from V and 4 bases from J; junction bases left unmatched: 6. The CDR3: CASSPGTGSYEQYF. CDR3 nucleotides: TGCGCCAGCAGCCCGGGGACAGGGTCATACGAGCAGTACTTC. Looking up the rest from reference TRBV5-1 and TRBJ2-7 gives the full variable domain: KAGVTQTPRYLIKTRGQQVTLSCSPISGHRSVSWYQQTPGQGLQFLFEYFSETQRNKGNFPGRFSGRQFSNSRSEMNVSTLELGDSALYLCASSPGTGSYEQYFGPGTRLTVT.

This clone came up a few times. This sequence joins TRBV5-4 and TRBJ1-1, with TRBD1 matching over 9 bases. This CDR3 is built from 15 residues. CDR1 is SGHNT and CDR2 is YYREEE in the germline V gene (reference sequence). The V gene end was trimmed by 4 bases and the J gene end by 5 bases; junction bases not matched to a gene: 9. CDR3 nucleotide sequence: TGTGCCAGCAGCGGGGGGCACAGGGGGCTAACTGAAGCTTTCTTT. Translated: CASSGGHRGLTEAFF.

This chain links TRBV29-1 with TRBJ1-1, with a possible D match to TRBD1 (5 bases). This CDR3 has 13 amino acids. The V gene lost 4 bases and the J gene lost 6 bases, with 15 bases spanning the gap. Germline-derived CDR1 and CDR2 are SQVTM and ANQGSEA. The CDR3, as DNA: TGCAGCGTTGGACAGCGCGTTAATGCTGAAGCTTTCTTT. Encoded protein: CSVGQRVNAEAFF.

About this clone itself: The same CDR3 is also encoded by other DNA sequences in this sample. The chain employs TRBV14 and TRBJ1-6, with 9 bases that match TRBD1. The CDR3 spans 14 residues. The V and J ends lost 4 bases and 10 bases, in that order; junction bases with no gene match: 5. Germline V gene sequence: CDR1 SGHDN, CDR2 FVKESK. The CDR3 DNA reads TGTGCCAGCAGCCGACAGGGGGGACGGTCACCCCTCCACTTT. It specifies CASSRQGGRSPLHF.

The chain has TRBV9 and TRBJ2-2; 8 bases are a match to TRBD1. V gave up 2 bases and J gave up 2 bases; unmatched junction bases: 2. CDR1 and CDR2 from the germline V gene are SGDLS and YYNGEE. The CDR3 is 15 amino acids. The CDR3 protein is CASSVTGVNTGELFF. Here the CDR3 DNA reads TGTGCCAGCAGCGTGACAGGGGTAAACACCGGGGAGCTGTTTTTT.

The chain recombines TRBV6-5 with TRBJ1-2; TRBD1 matches 7 bases. The germline V gene encodes CDR1 MNHEY and CDR2 SVGAGI. V lost 0 bases to trimming and J lost 4 bases; unmatched junction nucleotides: 8. There are 16 residues in the CDR3. CDR3 sequence: CASSYSRTGESYGYTF. The CDR3 DNA is TGTGCCAGCAGTTACTCCCGAACAGGGGAATCCTATGGCTACACCTTC.

This chain uses TRBV7-3 with TRBJ1-1; the match to TRBD1 covers 11 bases. V shed 5 bases and J 8 bases; nucleotides not matched to a gene: 7. Germline CDR1 SGHTA, CDR2 FQGTGA. This CDR3 contains 14 residues. CDR3 sequence reads: CASSHGTGGSEAFF. The CDR3 region has the DNA TGTGCCAGCAGCCACGGGACAGGGGGTTCCGAAGCTTTCTTT.

The J gene is TRBJ1-4, the V gene TRBV2; weak D call: TRBD1 (5 bases). The CDR3 is 13 residues long. Per germline, CDR1 SNHLY and CDR2 FYNNEI. Deletions cut 0 bases from V and 13 bases from J, with 12 bases between. CDR3 protein: CASSEARGGGLFF. The CDR3, as DNA: TGTGCCAGCAGTGAAGCGCGGGGGGGAGGACTGTTTTTT.

This sequence joins TRBV13 and TRBJ2-7, with 12 bases identical to TRBD2. Germline CDR1 PRHDT, CDR2 FYEKMQ (reference sequence). This CDR3 spans 15 amino acids. After removal of 6 bases from V and 11 bases from J, the junction contained 14 bases not matched to a gene. In nucleotides, the CDR3 is TGTGCCAGCAGTTCCAGACTAGCGGGGGCCCTCCGGGAGTACTTC. This sequence encodes CASSSRLAGALREYF.

This clone was picked up one time. The chain carries TRBV5-6 and TRBJ1-6, with D possibly being TRBD1 (5 bases). Germline V lookup: CDR1 SGHDT, CDR2 YYEEEE. This CDR3 contains 15 residues. V lost 0 bases and J lost 5, with 9 bases in between. CDR3 DNA: TGTGCCAGCAGCTTGGCAGGGATCAATAATTCACCCCTCCACTTT. Its translation is CASSLAGINNSPLHF.

V and J are TRBV27 and TRBJ2-3, with 12 bases lining up with TRBD1. Trimming removed 10 bases from V and 2 bases from J; junction bases left unmatched: 7. This CDR3 spans 15 amino acids. Germline V gene lookup returns CDR1 MNHEY and CDR2 SMNVEV (reference sequence). The CDR3 loop reads CATGDRGRVTDTQYF. CDR3 in DNA: TGTGCCACCGGGGACAGGGGGCGCGTCACAGATACGCAGTATTTT.

This chain connects TRBV15 to TRBJ2-5; D might be TRBD2 (6 bases). V gave up 0 bases and J gave up 1 base, with 9 bases separating them. The CDR3 totals 15 residues. Per the germline V gene, CDR1 is LNHNV and CDR2 is YYDKDF (reference sequence). The CDR3 loop reads CATSRDGGPQETQYF. The CDR3 bases are TGTGCCACCAGCAGAGATGGAGGGCCCCAAGAGACCCAGTACTTC.

The chain is built from TRBV27 and TRBJ2-7; a weak D match, TRBD2 (5 bases). Germline loops: CDR1 MNHEY, CDR2 SMNVEV (reference sequence). The CDR3 runs to 14 residues. V was clipped by 4 bases and J by 4 bases, with 14 bases between them. The CDR3 region is CASSSGGRAYEQYF. The CDR3 DNA sequence: TGTGCCAGCAGTTCGGGCGGGCGGGCGTACGAGCAGTACTTC.

The chain has TRBV10-3 and TRBJ1-5; 10 bases line up with TRBD1. V lost 3 bases and J lost 9; bases outside the gene matches: 8. Per the germline V gene, CDR1 is ENHRY and CDR2 is SYGVKD. This CDR3 is built from 15 residues. CDR3 nucleotide sequence: TGTGCCATCAGTGATGGACAGGGGGTTGAGTGGCCCCAGCATTTT. It encodes CAISDGQGVEWPQHF.

The V gene is TRBV6-1, the J gene TRBJ1-6; D is undetermined. V shed 4 bases and J shed 8 bases, with 15 bases lying between them. Germline V gene lookup returns CDR1 MNHNS and CDR2 SASEGT. The CDR3 runs 15 residues. The CDR3 protein is CASSVSGRRDSPLHF. CDR3 DNA: TGTGCCAGCAGTGTGTCCGGGAGGAGGGATTCACCCCTCCACTTT.

The chain joins TRBV4-2 to TRBJ1-2; weak D call: TRBD1 (5 bases). V shed 2 bases and J shed 8 bases, with 9 bases lying between them. Germline V gene sequence: CDR1 LGHNA, CDR2 YNFKEQ. The CDR3 loop spans 12 amino acids. CDR3 bases: TGTGCCAGCAGCCAATGGGGGGTAGGCTACACCTTC. This translates into CASSQWGVGYTF.

The gene calls are TRBV28 and TRBJ1-1, with D possibly matching TRBD1 (6 bases). Germline V gene sequence: CDR1 MDHEN, CDR2 SYDVKM. This CDR3 spans 17 amino acids. Trimming cost V 5 bases and J 1 base, with 20 bases left between them. DNA for the CDR3: TGTGCCAGCAGTACCTCCAGGGGCCGGATTTCGAACACTGAAGCTTTCTTT. Amino acids: CASSTSRGRISNTEAFF. Combining the CDR3 with reference TRBV28 and TRBJ1-1 gives the whole variable domain DVKVTQSSRYLVKRTGEKVFLECVQDMDHENMFWYRQDPGLGLRLIYFSYDVKMKEKGDIPEGYSVSREKKERFSLILESASTNQTSMYLCASSTSRGRISNTEAFFGQGTRLTVV.